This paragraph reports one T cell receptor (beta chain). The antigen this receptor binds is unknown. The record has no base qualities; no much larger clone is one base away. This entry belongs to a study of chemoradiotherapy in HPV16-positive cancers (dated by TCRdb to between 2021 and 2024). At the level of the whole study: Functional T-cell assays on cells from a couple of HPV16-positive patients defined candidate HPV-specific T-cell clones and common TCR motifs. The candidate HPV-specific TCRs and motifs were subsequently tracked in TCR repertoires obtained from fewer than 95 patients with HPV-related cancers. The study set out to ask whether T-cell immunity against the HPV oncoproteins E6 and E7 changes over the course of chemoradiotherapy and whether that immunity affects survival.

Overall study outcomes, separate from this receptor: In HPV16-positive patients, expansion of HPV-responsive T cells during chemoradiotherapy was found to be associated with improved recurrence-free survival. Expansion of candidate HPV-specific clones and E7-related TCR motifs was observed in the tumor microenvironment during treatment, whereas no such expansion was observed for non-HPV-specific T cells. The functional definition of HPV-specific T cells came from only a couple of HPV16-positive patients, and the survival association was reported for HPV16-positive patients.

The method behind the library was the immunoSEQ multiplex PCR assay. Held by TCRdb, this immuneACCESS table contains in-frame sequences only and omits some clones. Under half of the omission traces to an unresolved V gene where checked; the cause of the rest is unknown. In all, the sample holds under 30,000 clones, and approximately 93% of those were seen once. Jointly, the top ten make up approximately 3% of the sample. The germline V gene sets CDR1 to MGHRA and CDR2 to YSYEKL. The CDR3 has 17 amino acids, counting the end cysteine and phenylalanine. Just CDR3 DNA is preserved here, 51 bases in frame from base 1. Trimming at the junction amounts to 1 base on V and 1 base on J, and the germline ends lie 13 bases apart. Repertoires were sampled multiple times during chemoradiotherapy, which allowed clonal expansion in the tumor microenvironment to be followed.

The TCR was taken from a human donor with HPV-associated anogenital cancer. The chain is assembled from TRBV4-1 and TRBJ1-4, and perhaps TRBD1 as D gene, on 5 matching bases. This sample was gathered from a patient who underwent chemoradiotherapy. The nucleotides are TGCGCCAGCAGCCAAGTGGACATGGGAATAACTAATGAAAAACTGTTTTTT. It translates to CASSQVDMGITNEKLFF.